Sequencing of this T cell receptor beta chain was carried out in a study of T cell repertoires in cytomegalovirus infection. Study-wide background: CMV infection and matching HLA type were both indicated by public TCR beta signatures. The study, taken as a whole, reports: The cumulative frequency of public TCR beta families identified carriers of CMV plus the relevant HLA. Dominant in the ex vivo response were TCR beta clonotypes restricted by HLA-C and specific for CMV.

Each CDR3 protein is one row after TCRdb ran MiXCR on the reads. The table includes around 280,000 distinct CDR3 sequences, about a tenth detected once. This CDR3 comprises 16 residues. Looked up from germline, CDR1 is MNHEY and CDR2 is SMNVEV (reference sequence). V shed 3 bases and J 0 bases; nucleotides not matched to a gene: 8. The sample holds many counts of this clonotype. What it binds is not known. The origin of this receptor is a human donor in good health (CMV status not recorded). Some clones in this sample may be carry-over from other donors' samples. This chain joins TRBV27 and TRBJ2-7; 7 bases match TRBD2. The sequencing input was PBMCs. The CDR3 spells CASSFSAGENSYEQYF. Here the CDR3 DNA reads TGTGCCAGCAGTTTTTCCGCGGGGGAAAACTCCTACGAGCAGTACTTC.